This T cell receptor (beta chain) was sequenced during a study of blood T cell repertoires in COVID-19. Study at large: COVID-19 samples collected from the United States, Italy and Spain covered acute and convalescent phases. In each case, the material was cDNA or gDNA derived from T cells, B-cell-depleted T cells, or PBMCs.

Authors' analysis steps: Estimation of nucleated cell counts was performed using reference gene primer amplification. Data came from immunoSEQ multiplex PCR; TCRdb stores just in-frame clones and leaves some out. V and J calls and clone size are as listed in that table; D and trimming were resolved from the DNA. This table has about 320,000 clones, around 90% appearing once. Trimming removed 6 bases at V and 5 bases at J, with 13 bases between. The germline gives CDR1 SNHLY, CDR2 FYNNEI. The CDR3 extends over 14 amino acids. The J gene is TRBJ1-4, the V gene TRBV2; the D gene is possibly TRBD1 (6 bases). This receptor was identified in a man aged 18 to 30 who had recovered from COVID-19. The sequenced material came from peripheral blood. The CDR3 DNA sequence: TGTGCCAGCAGCGCCCGAAGGGGGAATGAAAAACTGTTTTTT. Its translation: CASSARRGNEKLFF. Full variable domain (remainder filled in from reference TRBV2 and TRBJ1-4): EPEVTQTPSHQVTQMGQEVILRCVPISNHLYFYWYRQILGQKVEFLVSFYNNEISEKSEIFDDQFSVERPDGSNFTLKIRSTKLEDSAMYFCASSARRGNEKLFFGSGTQLSVL.